The 18 T cell receptor beta chains below were found in one sample sequenced in a study of T cell changes during pregnancy in multiple sclerosis. Data came from immunoSEQ multiplex PCR; TCRdb stores just in-frame clones and leaves some out. The repertoire holds under 75,000 clones, with 75% to 95% as singletons. The sample consisted of peripheral blood, taken in the first trimester of pregnancy. The receptors stem from a female donor with multiple sclerosis, enrolled in a pregnancy study.

J is TRBJ1-3 and V is TRBV7-2; the D gene is possibly TRBD1 (5 bases). The ends were cut back, 5 bases at V and 0 bases at J, with 8 bases in the middle. The CDR3 is 14 residues long. Germline CDR1 is SGHTA and CDR2 is FQGNSA. CDR3 sequence (DNA): TGTGCCAGCAGCCAGGGAATCTCTGGAAACACCATATATTTT. Its translation is CASSQGISGNTIYF.

V gene TRBV7-8 combines with J gene TRBJ1-5; no firm D call. The germline V gene encodes CDR1 SGHVS and CDR2 FQNEAQ. CDR3 length: 13 residues. V was clipped by 5 bases and J by 4 bases, with 9 bases between them. The DNA of the CDR3 is TGTGCCAGCAGCCCCCGTCTGAATCAGCCCCAGCATTTT. Its protein product is CASSPRLNQPQHF.

The V call is TRBV30, the J call TRBJ1-2; 7 nucleotides align to TRBD1. The CDR3 is 12 residues long. Germline assignment: CDR1 GTSNPN and CDR2 SVGIG (reference sequence). Trimming at V came to 4 bases and at J to 6 bases, leaving 5 bases not matched to a gene. In DNA form, the CDR3 reads TGTGCCTGGACTAAGGGGGCTGATGGCTACACCTTC. Amino acids: CAWTKGADGYTF.

The rearrangement joins TRBV6-5 to TRBJ2-6, with D uncertain. Germline V gives CDR1 MNHEY, CDR2 SVGAGI. CDR3 size: 15 residues. The germline V and J ends were trimmed by 2 bases and 2 bases, with 7 bases remaining between them. The CDR3 nucleotides read TGTGCCAGCAGTTACACCCAGGCTGGGGCCAACGTCCTGACTTTC. Its protein product is CASSYTQAGANVLTF.

The V and J genes are TRBV5-3 and TRBJ1-2; TRBD1 aligns across 8 bases. TRBV5-3 qualifies as an ORF whose function is uncertain. This CDR3 spans 17 amino acids. V lost 6 bases to trimming and J lost 1 base; unmatched junction nucleotides: 14. The CDR3 coding sequence is TGTGCCAGAACCACTACGACAGGGGCGCCAATTAACTATGGCTACACCTTC. The encoded protein is CARTTTTGAPINYGYTF.

This chain joins TRBV9 and TRBJ1-1, with D tentatively TRBD1 (6 bases). V lost 7 bases and J lost 1, with 8 bases in between. CDR3 length: 12 amino acids. Germline V gene lookup returns CDR1 SGDLS and CDR2 YYNGEE. The CDR3 reads CASGTPNTEAFF. DNA for the CDR3: TGTGCCAGCGGGACACCGAACACTGAAGCTTTCTTT.

The V call is TRBV27, the J call TRBJ2-7; 8 bases line up with TRBD1. The V segment lost 2 bases and the J segment 1 base; nucleotides outside the gene matches: 1. Germline V gene data show CDR1 as MNHEY and CDR2 as SMNVEV (reference sequence). The CDR3 is 14 residues long. In DNA form, the CDR3 reads TGTGCCAGCAGTTTAACAGGGGGGTCCTACGAGCAGTACTTC. This gives the protein CASSLTGGSYEQYF.

This sequence joins TRBV2 and TRBJ1-4, with 11 bases identical to TRBD1. Germline assignment: CDR1 SNHLY and CDR2 FYNNEI. The CDR3 contains 17 residues. The V and J ends lost 0 bases and 8 bases, in that order; junction bases with no gene match: 8. The CDR3 loop reads CASSEAFTGTGGEKLFF. CDR3 DNA sequence: TGTGCCAGCAGTGAAGCCTTTACCGGGACAGGGGGAGAAAAACTGTTTTTT.

The V call is TRBV19, the J call TRBJ1-5; possible D gene TRBD1, 5 bases. Germline V gene sequence: CDR1 LNHDA, CDR2 SQIVND (reference sequence). CDR3 length: 14 amino acids. Trimming removed 9 bases at V and 3 bases at J, with 15 bases between. CDR3: CASGGWTVNQPQHF. DNA of the CDR3: TGTGCCAGCGGGGGGTGGACCGTCAATCAGCCCCAGCATTTT.

The chain has TRBV7-9 and TRBJ1-4; tentative D call: TRBD1 (6 bases). V gave up 6 bases and J gave up 7 bases, with 18 bases separating them. The CDR3 spans 15 residues. Per the germline V gene, CDR1 is SEHNR and CDR2 is FQNEAQ (reference sequence). CDR3 sequence: CASRQGSAIGEKLFF. The CDR3 nucleotides are TGTGCCAGCAGACAGGGTAGTGCCATTGGTGAAAAACTGTTTTTT.

The J gene is TRBJ1-3, the V gene TRBV6-1; D is possibly TRBD1 (5 bases). The CDR3 sequence is 15 residues long. Trimming removed 1 base at V and 2 bases at J, with 9 bases between. In germline, CDR1 is MNHNS, CDR2 SASEGT. The CDR3 nucleotides read TGTGCCAGCAGTGAAGGACAGATCCCTGGAAACACCATATATTTT. Its translation is CASSEGQIPGNTIYF.

The chain joins TRBV5-8 to TRBJ2-3, with TRBD1 matching 7 bases. The CDR3 totals 15 residues. Per germline, CDR1 SGHTS and CDR2 YDEGEE. Trimming removed 0 bases from V and 3 bases from J; junction bases left unmatched: 4. The CDR3 sequence is CASSLVDRSTDTQYF. The CDR3 DNA reads TGTGCCAGCAGCTTGGTGGACAGGAGTACAGATACGCAGTATTTT.

This clone has just one count. The chain carries TRBV9 and TRBJ1-5; D is uncertain. The germline CDR1 and CDR2 sequences are SGDLS and YYNGEE. This CDR3 comprises 14 residues. V was clipped by 0 bases and J by 4 bases, with 8 bases between them. The CDR3 DNA is TGTGCCAGCAGCGTAGGCCGCAGTAATCAGCCCCAGCATTTT. Encoded protein: CASSVGRSNQPQHF.

This chain connects TRBV6-1 to TRBJ2-7, with 9 bases fitting TRBD1. Germline assignment: CDR1 MNHNS and CDR2 SASEGT. The V gene end was trimmed by 4 bases and the J gene end by 6 bases; junction bases not matched to a gene: 10. The CDR3 covers 15 residues. The CDR3 spells CASSVPGQGRAEQYF. CDR3 DNA: TGTGCCAGCAGTGTTCCGGGACAGGGAAGGGCCGAGCAGTACTTC.

This sequence joins TRBV6-6 and TRBJ2-1; 9 bases fit TRBD2. This CDR3 is built from 14 residues. With V trimmed by 7 bases and J by 2 bases, 3 bases remained unmatched. CDR1 and CDR2 (germline): MNHNY, SVGAGI (reference sequence). The CDR3 DNA is TGTGCCAGCATTGGGACTAGCCCCTACAATGAGCAGTTCTTC. Translation: CASIGTSPYNEQFF.

The rearrangement joins TRBV7-6 to TRBJ1-2; perhaps TRBD1 as D (5 bases). The CDR3 totals 14 residues. V lost 1 base to trimming and J lost 8 bases, with 14 bases between them. Germline V gives CDR1 SGHVS, CDR2 FNYEAQ. CDR3 sequence (DNA): TGTGCCAGCAGCTTAGTTCCGCAGGGATGGGGCTACACCTTC. This codes for CASSLVPQGWGYTF. The complete variable domain, with remaining parts taken from reference TRBV7-6 and TRBJ1-2, reads GAGVSQSPRYKVTKRGQDVALRCDPISGHVSLYWYRQALGQGPEFLTYFNYEAQQDKSGLPNDRFSAERPEGSISTLTIQRTEQRDSAMYRCASSLVPQGWGYTFGSGTRLTVV.

V is TRBV28 and J is TRBJ1-5, with TRBD1 matching 7 bases. This CDR3 spans 16 amino acids. V lost 5 bases, J lost 1 base, and 8 bases stayed unmatched. Germline-derived CDR1 and CDR2 are MDHEN and SYDVKM. The CDR3 spells CASSSAGTVSNQPQHF. The CDR3 DNA follows: TGTGCCAGCAGTAGCGCCGGGACAGTGAGCAATCAGCCCCAGCATTTT.

This chain uses TRBV13 with TRBJ2-7, with 12 bases matching TRBD2. V dropped 5 bases and J dropped 0; count of bases not matched to a gene: 8. The CDR3 sequence is 17 residues long. Germline-derived CDR1 and CDR2 are PRHDT and FYEKMQ (reference sequence). The CDR3 coding sequence is TGTGCCAGCAGCCCGTCCACACTAGCGGGAGGCTCCTACGAGCAGTACTTC. Protein sequence: CASSPSTLAGGSYEQYF.